This T cell receptor beta chain was sequenced during a study of CD8 T cells in Susac syndrome. Sequencing targeted TCR beta in T cells from blood (CD8+ and CD4+). The study used healthy donors as controls matched for age and sex. An amount of RNA that ranged from roughly 0.45 to 1 ug was reverse transcribed with random hexamers. The CDR3 of TCR beta was amplified by immunoSEQ multiplex PCR across 54 Vbeta and 13 Jbeta. TCRdb ran MiXCR on the immunoSEQ multiplex PCR reads and lists one entry per CDR3 protein. The sample contains 150,000 to 200,000 distinct CDR3 sequences, approximately 95% of which appear only once. In germline, CDR1 is GTSNPN, CDR2 SVGIG (reference sequence). This CDR3 has 16 residues. V was pared by 0 bases and J by 5 bases, with 9 bases of the junction left unmatched.

This chain uses TRBV30 with TRBJ1-2, with TRBD1 identical over 10 bases. The TCR was taken from a human donor in good health. The sample consisted of CD4+ T cells from PBMCs. This CDR3 reads CAWSVGTGDFSYGYTF. The DNA of the CDR3 is TGTGCCTGGAGTGTAGGGACAGGGGATTTCTCATATGGCTACACCTTC.